This record looks at one T cell receptor (beta chain) sequence and its context. TCRdb's copy holds only in-frame clones and misses some; the assay was immunoSEQ multiplex PCR. This table has under 300,000 clones, 85% to 95% appearing once. The record originates from a study of T cell responses to AZD1222 COVID-19 vaccine. J was trimmed by 7 bases and V by 3 bases; bases with no gene match: 9. This CDR3 spans 13 amino acids. Germline CDR1 and CDR2: GTSNPN and SVGIG (reference sequence). This receptor was taken from an adult in good health. The source material was peripheral blood, sampled on day 0 of AZD1222 vaccination. The rearrangement links TRBV30 to TRBJ2-7; 7 positions agree with TRBD1. The CDR3 loop reads CAWRDRTVEEQYF. Written as DNA, the CDR3 is TGTGCCTGGAGGGACAGGACGGTTGAGGAGCAGTACTTC.